This entry concerns a single TCR beta chain. The data derive from a study of blood T cell repertoires in COVID-19. Trimming cost V 9 bases and J 2 bases; bases outside gene matches: 5. Per the germline V gene, CDR1 is SGHRS and CDR2 is YFSETQ. This CDR3 is 13 amino acids long. Some clones are missing from TCRdb's copy, which holds only in-frame ones; the method was immunoSEQ multiplex PCR. The sample carries 250,000 to 350,000 clones, roughly 90% recorded once. This receptor was obtained from a middle-aged woman who had recovered from COVID-19. What was sequenced was peripheral blood. The chain carries TRBV5-1 and TRBJ2-1; 7 bases agree with TRBD2. The CDR3 is CATAGVPYNEQFF. The CDR3 DNA follows: TGCGCCACGGCGGGAGTCCCCTACAATGAGCAGTTCTTC. Full variable domain (rest looked up from reference TRBV5-1 and TRBJ2-1): KAGVTQTPRYLIKTRGQQVTLSCSPISGHRSVSWYQQTPGQGLQFLFEYFSETQRNKGNFPGRFSGRQFSNSRSEMNVSTLELGDSALYLCATAGVPYNEQFFGPGTRLTVL.